This T cell receptor (beta chain) is from a study of STAT5B mutations in CD4+ large granular lymphocyte leukemia. TCRdb keeps only in-frame clones here, not all; method: immunoSEQ multiplex PCR. The sample has some 30,000 clones; 65% to 70% are singletons. Germline CDR1 and CDR2: MNHEY and SMNVEV (reference sequence). V shed 3 bases and J shed 2 bases, with 8 bases lying between them. CDR3 length: 15 residues. The sample was CD4+ T cells from blood buffy coats. The source is a human donor in good health. The gene calls are TRBV27 and TRBJ1-6; D possibly corresponds to TRBD1 (5 bases). The CDR3 spells CASSFGGPYNSPLHF. CDR3 nucleotide sequence: TGTGCCAGCAGTTTCGGGGGACCCTATAATTCACCCCTCCACTTT.